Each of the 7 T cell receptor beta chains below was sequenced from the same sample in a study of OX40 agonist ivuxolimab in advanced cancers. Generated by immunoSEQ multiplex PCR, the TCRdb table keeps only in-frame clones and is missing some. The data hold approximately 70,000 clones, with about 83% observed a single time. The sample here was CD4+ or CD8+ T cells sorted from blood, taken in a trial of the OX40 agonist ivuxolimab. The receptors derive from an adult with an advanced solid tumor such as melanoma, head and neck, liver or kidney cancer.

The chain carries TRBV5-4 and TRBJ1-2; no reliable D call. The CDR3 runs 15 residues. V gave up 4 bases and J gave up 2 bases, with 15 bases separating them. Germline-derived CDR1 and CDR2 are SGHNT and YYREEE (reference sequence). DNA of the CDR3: TGTGCCAGCAGCCGGCGAGGTAACGGGAACTATGGCTACACCTTC. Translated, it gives CASSRRGNGNYGYTF.

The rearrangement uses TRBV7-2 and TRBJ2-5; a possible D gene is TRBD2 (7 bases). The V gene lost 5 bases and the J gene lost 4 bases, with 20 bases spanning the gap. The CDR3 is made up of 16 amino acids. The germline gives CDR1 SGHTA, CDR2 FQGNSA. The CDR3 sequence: CASSELGGAYGETQYF. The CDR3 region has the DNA TGTGCCAGCAGCGAATTAGGGGGGGCTTATGGAGAGACCCAGTACTTC.

The CDR3 nucleotides read TGTGCCAGCAGTTTGACCGCGGGACTAAGTAGGGAGGGACAGACCCAGTACTTC. As protein: CASSLTAGLSREGQTQYF. V usage is TRBV27 and J usage is TRBJ2-5, with 7 bases fitting TRBD2. This CDR3 is built from 18 residues. Germline V gene data show CDR1 as MNHEY and CDR2 as SMNVEV (reference sequence). V shed 3 bases, J shed 6 bases, and the junction held 19 bases outside the gene matches.

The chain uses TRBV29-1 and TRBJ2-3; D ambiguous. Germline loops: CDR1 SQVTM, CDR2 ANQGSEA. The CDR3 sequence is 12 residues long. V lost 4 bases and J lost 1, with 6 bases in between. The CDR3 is CSVGTGTDTQYF. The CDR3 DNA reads TGCAGCGTTGGTACTGGCACAGATACGCAGTATTTT.

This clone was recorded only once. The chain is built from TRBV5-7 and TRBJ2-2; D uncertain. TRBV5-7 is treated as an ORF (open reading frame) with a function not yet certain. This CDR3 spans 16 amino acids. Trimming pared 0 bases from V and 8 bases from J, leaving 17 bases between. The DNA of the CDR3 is TGTGCCAGCAGCTTGGCTTCCTTGGCATATGGAGGGGAGCTGTTTTTT. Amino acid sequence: CASSLASLAYGGELFF.

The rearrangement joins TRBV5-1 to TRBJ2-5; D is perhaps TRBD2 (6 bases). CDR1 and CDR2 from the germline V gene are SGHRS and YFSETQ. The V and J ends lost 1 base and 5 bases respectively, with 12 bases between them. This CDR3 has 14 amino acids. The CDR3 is CASSLNGDSETQYF. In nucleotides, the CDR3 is TGCGCCAGCAGCTTGAATGGGGACTCGGAGACCCAGTACTTC.

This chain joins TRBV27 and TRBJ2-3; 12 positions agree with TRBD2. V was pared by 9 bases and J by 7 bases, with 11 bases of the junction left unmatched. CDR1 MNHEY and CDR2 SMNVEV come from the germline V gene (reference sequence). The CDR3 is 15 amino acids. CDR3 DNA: TGTGCCAGTACCTATTCTAGCGGGGGGGCATATACGCAGTATTTT. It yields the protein CASTYSSGGAYTQYF.